One sample yielded the 27 T cell receptor beta chains listed below, sequenced in a study of blood T cell repertoires in COVID-19. The protocol was immunoSEQ multiplex PCR, while the TCRdb copy is restricted to in-frame clones and leaves out a portion. The table has under 300,000 clones, 75% to 90% seen once; the top ten hold around 6.9%. Sequenced input: peripheral blood. The receptors were gathered from a man aged 60 to 75 who had recovered from COVID-19.

The chain employs TRBV6-5 and TRBJ2-1; 12 bases match TRBD2. CDR1 is MNHEY, CDR2 SVGAGI, per germline. Germline trimming cut 8 bases from V and 7 bases from J; bases unmatched to any gene: 6. This CDR3 has 14 amino acids. The DNA for the CDR3 is TGTGCCAGCTCCCGACTAGCGGGGGTAAATGAGCAGTTCTTC. Translation gives CASSRLAGVNEQFF.

This clone was seen only once. The V gene is TRBV19, the J gene TRBJ1-1, with TRBD1 matching 7 bases. V lost 6 bases to trimming and J lost 12 bases; unmatched junction nucleotides: 10. The CDR3 runs to 12 residues. Germline loops: CDR1 LNHDA, CDR2 SQIVND (reference sequence). CDR3 protein: CASRYGQEGTFF. CDR3 in DNA: TGTGCCAGTAGATACGGACAGGAGGGAACTTTCTTT.

This chain joins TRBV7-2 and TRBJ1-1; D uncertain. The germline V gene has CDR1 SGHTA and CDR2 FQGNSA. The CDR3 is 14 amino acids. V lost 1 base and J lost 1, with 7 bases in between. The CDR3 protein is CASSLVLANTEAFF. CDR3 DNA sequence: TGTGCCAGCAGCTTAGTCTTGGCGAACACTGAAGCTTTCTTT.

This chain uses TRBV6-6 with TRBJ1-6, with TRBD1 as a possible D gene (5 bases). The CDR3 has 12 amino acids. CDR1 MNHNY and CDR2 SVGAGI come from the germline V gene (reference sequence). Trimming shortened V by 7 bases and J by 7 bases, and 8 bases separated the two germline ends. The DNA for the CDR3 is TGTGCCAGCACAGGGTTAAATTCACCCCTCCACTTT. Protein sequence: CASTGLNSPLHF.

In its sample, this clone was seen a few times. The rearrangement links TRBV11-2 to TRBJ2-1; TRBD2 is a possible D gene (6 bases). The V gene's germline CDR1 is SGHAT and CDR2 FQNNGV. V was trimmed by 1 base and J by 14 bases, leaving 18 bases between them. CDR3 length equals 14 residues. The CDR3 loop reads CASSLAGKGGVKFF. The CDR3 nucleotides are TGTGCCAGCAGCTTAGCTGGTAAGGGAGGAGTAAAGTTCTTC.

J is TRBJ1-2 and V is TRBV21-1; TRBD1 was called by the table and not checked on the DNA. TRBV21-1 is a listed pseudogene. The CDR3 sequence is 15 residues long. Here the CDR3 DNA reads TGTGCCAGCAGCAAGGGTAGACCCAGGGGCCCTGGCTACACCTTC. Protein product: CASSKGRPRGPGYTF.

V and J are TRBV10-3 and TRBJ1-1, with 9 bases identical to TRBD1. This CDR3 has 15 residues. Germline-derived CDR1 and CDR2 are ENHRY and SYGVKD. Losses at the gene ends were 10 bases for V and 0 bases for J; bases not matched to a gene: 9. The CDR3 protein is CATGQGGGMNTEAFF. The CDR3 region has the DNA TGTGCCACGGGACAGGGAGGGGGGATGAACACTGAAGCTTTCTTT.

The CDR3, as DNA: TGTGCCAGCAGTTTACCAGGGGCCGGAGTTCTGTTGCCCCAGCATTTT. Translating it yields CASSLPGAGVLLPQHF. This chain links TRBV6-6 with TRBJ1-5, with D tentatively TRBD1 (6 bases). Deletions cut 4 bases from V and 9 bases from J, with 22 bases between. Germline CDR1 reads MNHNY; CDR2 reads SVGAGI (reference sequence). This CDR3 spans 16 amino acids.

This chain connects TRBV7-9 to TRBJ2-3; tentative D call: TRBD2 (7 bases). Germline CDR1 reads SEHNR; CDR2 reads FQNEAQ (reference sequence). The CDR3 runs 14 residues. Trimming stripped 3 bases from V and 2 bases from J, with 9 bases between. CDR3 sequence reads: CASSFGGLTDTQYF. DNA for the CDR3: TGTGCCAGCAGCTTCGGGGGGCTCACAGATACGCAGTATTTT. Variable domain in full (rest from reference TRBV7-9 and TRBJ2-3): DTGVSQNPRHKITKRGQNVTFRCDPISEHNRLYWYRQTLGQGPEFLTYFQNEAQLEKSRLLSDRFSAERPKGSFSTLEIQRTEQGDSAMYLCASSFGGLTDTQYFGPGTRLTVL.

The chain has TRBV5-1 and TRBJ2-1; 12 positions match TRBD2. This CDR3 contains 16 residues. Germline V gene data show CDR1 as SGHRS and CDR2 as YFSETQ. V dropped 4 bases and J dropped 8; count of bases not matched to a gene: 10. DNA for the CDR3: TGCGCCAGCAGCCCCCCCCTAGCGGGGGGGCTCGATGAGCAGTTCTTC. This encodes CASSPPLAGGLDEQFF.

J is TRBJ2-1 and V is TRBV25-1; D possibly corresponds to TRBD2 (6 bases). Looked up from germline, CDR1 is MGHDK and CDR2 is SYGVNS. This CDR3 has 18 residues. V was pared by 1 base and J by 4 bases, with 20 bases between. The CDR3 reads CASSESFFRHGRYNEQFF. The DNA of the CDR3 is TGTGCCAGCAGTGAATCTTTTTTCCGGCATGGGAGGTACAATGAGCAGTTCTTC.

The J gene is TRBJ2-1, the V gene TRBV6-5; tentative D call: TRBD1 (5 bases). The length of the CDR3 is 14 residues. Trimming took off 6 bases at V and 5 bases at J, with 14 bases between the two ends. Germline V gene lookup returns CDR1 MNHEY and CDR2 SVGAGI. The CDR3 DNA is TGTGCCAGCAGCTCTGTCAGGGAAAACAATGAGCAGTTCTTC. Translation gives CASSSVRENNEQFF.

The CDR3 is CASSFVRYQETQYF. The DNA of the CDR3 is TGTGCCAGCAGCTTTGTACGGTACCAAGAGACCCAGTACTTC. The chain is built from TRBV11-2 and TRBJ2-5, with no clear D. V was cut by 3 bases and J by 0 bases, with 8 bases left in between. The germline gives CDR1 SGHAT, CDR2 FQNNGV. The CDR3 is 14 amino acids.

V usage is TRBV6-1 and J usage is TRBJ1-5, with D perhaps matching TRBD1 (5 bases). Trimming shortened V by 1 base and J by 5 bases, and 9 bases separated the two germline ends. The CDR3 runs 14 residues. Germline V gives CDR1 MNHNS, CDR2 SASEGT. The CDR3 DNA follows: TGTGCCAGCAGTGAAGAGGGACTGTATCAGCCCCAGCATTTT. Encoded protein: CASSEEGLYQPQHF.

CDR3 protein: CASRLAGATYEQYF. CDR3 in DNA: TGTGCCAGCAGATTAGCGGGGGCGACCTACGAGCAGTACTTC. V is TRBV2 and J is TRBJ2-7, with TRBD2 identical over 9 bases. CDR3 length: 14 residues. The germline gives CDR1 SNHLY, CDR2 FYNNEI. The V segment lost 6 bases and the J segment 2 bases; nucleotides outside the gene matches: 5.

The genes are TRBV2 and TRBJ2-2; 8 bases fit TRBD2. Germline trimming cut 7 bases from V and 3 bases from J; bases unmatched to any gene: 7. This CDR3 contains 15 residues. CDR1 is SNHLY and CDR2 is FYNNEI in the germline V gene. DNA of the CDR3: TGTGCCAGCAATATAGCGGGGACGTACACCGGGGAGCTGTTTTTT. Residues: CASNIAGTYTGELFF.

The rearrangement uses TRBV27 and TRBJ1-5; D is perhaps TRBD1 (6 bases). CDR1 MNHEY and CDR2 SMNVEV come from the germline V gene (reference sequence). V was clipped by 6 bases and J by 9 bases, with 15 bases between them. The CDR3 covers 13 residues. The CDR3, as DNA: TGTGCCAGCAGCGAGGGGGAGCAGGTGCCCCAGCATTTT. Translating gives CASSEGEQVPQHF.

This rearrangement joins TRBV6-1 to TRBJ1-5, with D possibly matching TRBD1 (5 bases). V lost 4 bases, J lost 2 bases, and 15 bases lay in between. CDR1 MNHNS and CDR2 SASEGT come from the germline V gene. The CDR3 is 16 amino acids. The CDR3 is CASSVLTVTGNQPQHF. CDR3 in DNA: TGTGCCAGCAGTGTATTGACAGTGACTGGCAATCAGCCCCAGCATTTT.

This sequence joins TRBV10-2 and TRBJ1-4; 9 bases line up with TRBD1. Germline CDR1 reads WSHSY; CDR2 reads SAAADI. The CDR3 is 13 residues long. The trim removed 7 bases at V and 5 bases at J, leaving 2 bases unmatched. The CDR3 loop reads CASKGQGNEKLFF. The DNA for the CDR3 is TGCGCCAGCAAGGGACAGGGAAATGAAAAACTGTTTTTT.

The chain links TRBV28 to TRBJ1-1, with D possibly TRBD1 on 5 matching bases. CDR3 length equals 17 residues. Per the germline V gene, CDR1 is MDHEN and CDR2 is SYDVKM. Trimming removed 2 bases at V and 1 base at J, with 17 bases between. CDR3 nucleotide sequence: TGTGCCAGCAGTTTAGGGGCTTTAGGGGCTAAGAACACTGAAGCTTTCTTT. It specifies CASSLGALGAKNTEAFF.

This clone came up once. The chain links TRBV5-6 to TRBJ1-2; no clear D. The CDR3 loop spans 15 amino acids. Germline V gives CDR1 SGHDT, CDR2 YYEEEE. V lost 4 bases to trimming and J lost 6 bases, with 19 bases between them. The CDR3 DNA sequence: TGTGCCAGCAGCCCCCAGAGTGCTTGGGCTAATGGCTACACCTTC. Encoded protein: CASSPQSAWANGYTF.

This clone was observed a single time. This chain joins TRBV21-1 and TRBJ1-5; the table's D call TRBD1 went unverified against the DNA. TRBV21-1 is classified as a pseudogene. The CDR3 runs 17 residues. In DNA form, the CDR3 reads TGTGCCAGCAGCAAATGCGGAGATGACAGGGACAATCAGCCCCAGCATTTT. It encodes CASSKCGDDRDNQPQHF.

About this clone: Other nucleotide sequences in the sample specify the same CDR3. The chain is built from TRBV2 and TRBJ1-6, with 8 bases fitting TRBD1. V gave up 4 bases and J gave up 10 bases; unmatched junction bases: 6. The germline CDR1 and CDR2 sequences are SNHLY and FYNNEI. The CDR3 covers 14 residues. For the CDR3, the DNA is TGTGCCAGCAGTGCCCGGACAGGGAACTCACCCCTCCACTTT. Its translation is CASSARTGNSPLHF.

The DNA for the CDR3 is TGCACCAGCAGCCAACACCAACTAGCGGGGGGGCCATGTGAGCAGTTCTTC. This encodes CTSSQHQLAGGPCEQFF. The genes are TRBV1 and TRBJ2-1; the table calls TRBD2, which could not be checked here. TRBV1 is a pseudogene. CDR3 length equals 17 residues.

The chain employs TRBV27 and TRBJ2-1; D gene ambiguous. Trimming removed 6 bases at V and 4 bases at J, with 19 bases between. This CDR3 has 16 amino acids. Germline V gene lookup returns CDR1 MNHEY and CDR2 SMNVEV (reference sequence). The CDR3 here is CASRPHPPLKYNEQFF. CDR3 coding DNA: TGTGCCAGCAGACCACACCCTCCCTTGAAGTACAATGAGCAGTTCTTC.

V is TRBV6-6 and J is TRBJ1-2; the D is unclear. V was pared by 0 bases and J by 2 bases, with 10 bases between. The CDR3 contains 15 residues. CDR1 is MNHNY and CDR2 is SVGAGI in the germline V gene (reference sequence). CDR3 DNA: TGTGCCAGCAGTTACTCGCCACAGCGGAACTATGGCTACACCTTC. It is translated as CASSYSPQRNYGYTF.

The gene calls are TRBV3-1 (or the pseudogene TRBV3-2) and TRBJ2-5, with 12 bases matching TRBD2. Germline V gives CDR1 LGHDT, CDR2 YNNKEL (reference sequence). This CDR3 has 17 amino acids. V lost 4 bases and J lost 0; bases outside the gene matches: 6. Written as DNA, the CDR3 is TGTGCCAGCAGCCTTGGACTAGCGGGGCTCAACCAAGAGACCCAGTACTTC. This encodes CASSLGLAGLNQETQYF.